These 4 T cell receptor beta chains share one sample of origin, sequenced in a study of blood T cell repertoires in COVID-19. The table came from immunoSEQ multiplex PCR; TCRdb's copy has only in-frame clones and leaves some out. Among approximately 210,000 clones listed, roughly four fifths were seen once. The sample was peripheral blood. Receptors originate from a woman in her seventies with active or convalescent COVID-19.

There are a few counts of this clone. The chain couples TRBV5-1 to TRBJ1-5, with 7 bases identical to TRBD1. This CDR3 has 14 amino acids. The trim removed 4 bases at V and 4 bases at J, leaving 5 bases unmatched. Germline CDR1 SGHRS, CDR2 YFSETQ. The CDR3 bases are TGCGCCAGCAGCCGGGACAGTAATAATCAGCCCCAGCATTTT. Translating it yields CASSRDSNNQPQHF. Based on the CDR3 plus reference TRBV5-1 and TRBJ1-5, the full variable domain is KAGVTQTPRYLIKTRGQQVTLSCSPISGHRSVSWYQQTPGQGLQFLFEYFSETQRNKGNFPGRFSGRQFSNSRSEMNVSTLELGDSALYLCASSRDSNNQPQHFGDGTRLSIL.

The CDR3 DNA reads as TGTGCCAGCAACAACGACAGGAACTATGGCTACACCTTC. This gives the protein CASNNDRNYGYTF. V usage is TRBV5-4 and J usage is TRBJ1-2; D possibly corresponds to TRBD1 (6 bases). The CDR3 loop spans 13 amino acids. V gave up 6 bases and J gave up 2 bases, with 11 bases separating them. Germline values: CDR1 SGHNT, CDR2 YYREEE (reference sequence). Full variable domain (missing parts from reference TRBV5-4 and TRBJ1-2): ETGVTQSPTHLIKTRGQQVTLRCSSQSGHNTVSWYQQALGQGPQFIFQYYREEENGRGNFPPRFSGLQFPNYSSELNVNALELDDSALYLCASNNDRNYGYTFGSGTRLTVV.

This rearrangement joins TRBV9 to TRBJ2-3; no reliable D call. This CDR3 is built from 15 residues. Germline CDR1 reads SGDLS; CDR2 reads YYNGEE. The germline V and J ends were trimmed by 0 bases and 2 bases, with 10 bases remaining between them. The CDR3 reads CASSVGVTLTDTQYF. The CDR3 nucleotides read TGTGCCAGCAGCGTAGGAGTTACCCTCACAGATACGCAGTATTTT.

The chain has TRBV7-9 and TRBJ1-4; TRBD1 matches at 10 bases. Germline assignment: CDR1 SEHNR and CDR2 FQNEAQ (reference sequence). CDR3 length: 15 residues. V gave up 5 bases and J gave up 7 bases; unmatched junction bases: 7. CDR3 in DNA: TGTGCCAGCAGCCCTCGGACAGGGGGTTTTGAAAAACTGTTTTTT. Its protein is CASSPRTGGFEKLFF.